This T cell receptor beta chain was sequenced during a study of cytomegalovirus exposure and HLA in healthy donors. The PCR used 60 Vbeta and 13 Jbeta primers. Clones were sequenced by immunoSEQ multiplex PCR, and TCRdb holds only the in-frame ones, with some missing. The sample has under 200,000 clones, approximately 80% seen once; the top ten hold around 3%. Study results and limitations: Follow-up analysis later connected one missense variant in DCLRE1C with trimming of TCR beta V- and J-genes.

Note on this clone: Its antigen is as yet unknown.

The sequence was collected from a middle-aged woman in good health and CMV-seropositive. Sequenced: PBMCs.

CDR3 protein: CASRRGLNTEAFF. CDR3 bases: TGTGCCAGCAGAAGAGGGTTGAACACTGAAGCTTTCTTT. The chain combines TRBV27 with TRBJ1-1, with D unresolved. Trimming pared 6 bases from V and 0 bases from J, leaving 8 bases between. This CDR3 has 13 residues. Germline CDR1 is MNHEY and CDR2 is SMNVEV (reference sequence).